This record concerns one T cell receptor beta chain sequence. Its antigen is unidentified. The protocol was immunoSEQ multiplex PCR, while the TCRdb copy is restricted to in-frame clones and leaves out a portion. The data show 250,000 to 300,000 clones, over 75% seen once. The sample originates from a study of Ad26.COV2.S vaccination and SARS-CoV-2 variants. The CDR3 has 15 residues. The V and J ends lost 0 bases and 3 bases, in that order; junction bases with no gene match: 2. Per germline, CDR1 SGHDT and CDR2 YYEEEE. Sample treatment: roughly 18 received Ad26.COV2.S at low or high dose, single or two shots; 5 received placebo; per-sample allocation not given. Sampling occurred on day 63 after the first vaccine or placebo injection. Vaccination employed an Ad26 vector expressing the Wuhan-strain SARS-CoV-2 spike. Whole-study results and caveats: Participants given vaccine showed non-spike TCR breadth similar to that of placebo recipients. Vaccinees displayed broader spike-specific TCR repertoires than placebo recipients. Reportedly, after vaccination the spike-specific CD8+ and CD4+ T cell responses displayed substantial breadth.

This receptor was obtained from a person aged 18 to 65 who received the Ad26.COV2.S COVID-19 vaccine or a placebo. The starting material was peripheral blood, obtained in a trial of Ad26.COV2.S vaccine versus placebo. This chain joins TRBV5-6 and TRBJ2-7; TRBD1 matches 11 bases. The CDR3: CASSLGGTGGYEQYF. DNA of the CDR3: TGTGCCAGCAGCTTGGGCGGGACAGGGGGCTACGAGCAGTACTTC.